The 4 T cell receptor beta chains below come from one sample, sequenced in a study of human T cells and chemical hapten exposure. Regarding time point: pre-sensitization, week 0. Treatment: therapeutic diphenylcyclopropenone sensitization with weekly scalp DPC. TCRdb reprocessed the RACE reads via MiXCR and lists one record per CDR3 protein. This sample has 84,000 or so distinct CDR3 sequences, with 8.5% to 9% found just once. The specimen comprised whole blood, sampled in connection with sensitization to the hapten diphenylcyclopropenone (DPC). The receptors stem from a man aged 35-49 years with alopecia areata. Some clones in this sample may be carry-over from other donors' samples.

A few counts support this clonotype. This sequence joins TRBV20-1 and TRBJ2-1; 10 bases line up with TRBD2. Trimming removed 5 bases from V and 7 bases from J; junction bases left unmatched: 8. Germline loops: CDR1 DFQATT, CDR2 SNEGSKA (reference sequence). The CDR3 contains 14 residues. CDR3 in amino acids: CSASSGSFSNEQFF. The DNA of the CDR3 is TGCAGTGCTTCTAGCGGGAGTTTTTCTAATGAGCAGTTCTTC.

The chain recombines TRBV5-5 with TRBJ2-3; 16 bases fit TRBD2. With 4 bases clipped from V and 4 bases from J, the junction kept 15 bases outside the gene matches. CDR1 is SGHKS, CDR2 YYEKEE, per germline (reference sequence). CDR3 length equals 20 residues. The CDR3 coding sequence is TGTGCCAGCAGCCGCCTCTCCGGGACTAGCGGGAGGGCCAACGCAGATACGCAGTATTTT. Amino acid sequence: CASSRLSGTSGRANADTQYF.

Points on this clonotype: Mismatch with germline at one junction end may stem from a read error. The chain combines TRBV2 with TRBJ2-4; TRBD2 might be the D (5 bases). This CDR3 is 16 amino acids long. Looked up from germline, CDR1 is SNHLY and CDR2 is FYNNEI. The CDR3, as DNA: TGTGCCAGCAATGAATTCCGTAGTCGGGGCAAAAACATTCAGTACTTC. This sequence encodes CASNEFRSRGKNIQYF.

The table lists this clonotype with a few counts. As DNA, the CDR3 is TGTGCCAGCAGTGACAGCATAAATCAGCCCCAGCATTTT. Translation gives CASSDSINQPQHF. The chain carries TRBV6-5 and TRBJ1-5; tentative D call: TRBD1 (5 bases). V was pared by 5 bases and J by 4 bases, with 9 bases between. Germline CDR1 MNHEY, CDR2 SVGAGI. This CDR3 has 13 residues.